This entry features one T cell receptor beta chain sequence. Its antigen is undetermined. The donors were adults (healthy and HIV-negative) with no recent acute infections or vaccinations. Every subset had its genomic DNA shared out evenly among several immunoSEQ plates. Data came from immunoSEQ multiplex PCR; TCRdb stores just in-frame clones and leaves some out. Of some 1,600,000 clones in the sample, nearly 99% were seen once. The data derive from a study of shared clonotypes between healthy human individuals. General observations from the study: The study found about 5% of naive CD4 clonotypes shared across a handful of donors. It was anticipated that sequencing depth would influence how many clonotypes donors shared.

From germline, CDR1 is MNHEY and CDR2 SVGAGI. This CDR3 is 13 amino acids long. Trimming cost V 6 bases and J 1 base, with 7 bases left between them. The sample consisted of naive CD4+ T cells sorted from blood. The subset denotes: CD45RA+ positively selected. This TCR was sampled from a man under 40 in good health. V is TRBV6-5 and J is TRBJ2-1; D is undetermined. CDR3 protein: CASSKSSYNEQFF. The CDR3 DNA reads as TGTGCCAGCAGCAAATCATCCTACAATGAGCAGTTCTTC.